This passage covers 4 T cell receptor beta chains from one sample sequenced in a study of blood T cell repertoires in COVID-19. Profiled with immunoSEQ multiplex PCR; TCRdb holds only in-frame clones, not every one. The sample yields some 230,000 clones, roughly 81% seen once. Specimen: peripheral blood. The receptors shown here come from a man aged 35 to 55 with acute or convalescent COVID-19.

Of note for this clone: The same CDR3 is also encoded by other DNA sequences in this sample. CDR3 sequence reads: CASRSGGSNQPQHF. The DNA for the CDR3 is TGTGCCAGCAGATCAGGGGGCAGCAATCAGCCCCAGCATTTT. The chain couples TRBV2 to TRBJ1-5, with 8 bases that match TRBD1. V lost 6 bases and J lost 1; bases outside the gene matches: 2. CDR1 is SNHLY, CDR2 FYNNEI, per germline. The CDR3 sequence is 14 residues long.

This clone was observed a few times. CDR3 residues: CSTDRMARTEAFF. CDR3 DNA sequence: TGCAGCACCGACAGGATGGCGCGGACTGAAGCTTTCTTT. This sequence joins TRBV29-1 and TRBJ1-1, with D possibly being TRBD1 (6 bases). This CDR3 has 13 residues. Germline V CDR1 and CDR2: SQVTM, ANQGSEA. V was cut by 8 bases and J by 5 bases, with 18 bases left in between.

V gene TRBV10-3 combines with J gene TRBJ2-5; 7 nucleotides agree with TRBD2. This CDR3 is built from 14 residues. Germline V gene lookup returns CDR1 ENHRY and CDR2 SYGVKD. The V segment lost 10 bases and the J segment 5 bases; nucleotides outside the gene matches: 13. Here the CDR3 DNA reads TGTGCCACCTCAGCCGGACTAGTGTTGGAGACCCAGTACTTC. Its protein is CATSAGLVLETQYF.

J is TRBJ1-1 and V is TRBV29-1; possible D gene TRBD1, 6 bases. The CDR3 is made up of 12 amino acids. Germline CDR1 SQVTM, CDR2 ANQGSEA. Trimming shortened V by 5 bases and J by 3 bases, and 10 bases separated the two germline ends. CDR3 DNA: TGCAGCGTTCAACAGGGTGACACTGAAGCTTTCTTT. Its protein is CSVQQGDTEAFF. The full variable domain, in which reference TRBV29-1 and TRBJ1-1 provide the parts outside the CDR3, is SAVISQKPSRDICQRGTSLTIQCQVDSQVTMMFWYRQQPGQSLTLIATANQGSEATYESGFVIDKFPISRPNLTFSTLTVSNMSPEDSSIYLCSVQQGDTEAFFGQGTRLTVV.